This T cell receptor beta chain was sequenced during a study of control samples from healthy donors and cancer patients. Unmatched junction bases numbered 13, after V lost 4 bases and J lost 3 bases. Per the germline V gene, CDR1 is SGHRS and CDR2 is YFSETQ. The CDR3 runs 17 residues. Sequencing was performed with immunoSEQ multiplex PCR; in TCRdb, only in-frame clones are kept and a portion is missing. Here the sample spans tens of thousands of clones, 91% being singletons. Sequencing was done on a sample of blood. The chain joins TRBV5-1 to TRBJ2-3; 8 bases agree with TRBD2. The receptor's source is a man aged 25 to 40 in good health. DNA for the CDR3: TGCGCCAGCAGCCACCAAGGACGGGGGGGGCCTACAGATACGCAGTATTTT. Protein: CASSHQGRGGPTDTQYF.